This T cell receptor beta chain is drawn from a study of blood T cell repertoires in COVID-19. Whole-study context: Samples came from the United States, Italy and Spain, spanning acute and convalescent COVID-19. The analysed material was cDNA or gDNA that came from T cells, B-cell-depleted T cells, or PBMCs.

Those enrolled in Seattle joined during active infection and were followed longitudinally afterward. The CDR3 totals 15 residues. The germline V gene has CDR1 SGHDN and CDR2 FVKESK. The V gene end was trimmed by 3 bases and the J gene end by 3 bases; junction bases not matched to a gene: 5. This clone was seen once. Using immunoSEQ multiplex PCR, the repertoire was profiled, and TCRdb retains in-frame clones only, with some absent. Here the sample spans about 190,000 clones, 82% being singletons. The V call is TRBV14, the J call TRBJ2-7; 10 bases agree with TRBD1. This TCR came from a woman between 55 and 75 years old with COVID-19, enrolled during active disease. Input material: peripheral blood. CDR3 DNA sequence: TGTGCCAGCAGCCAGACAGGGGGCGTAGTCTACGAGCAGTACTTC. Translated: CASSQTGGVVYEQYF.